This entry lists 28 T cell receptor beta chains sequenced from one sample in a study of cytomegalovirus exposure and HLA in healthy donors. Measured with immunoSEQ multiplex PCR; TCRdb has only the in-frame clones, and not every one. The sample lists 200,000 to 250,000 clones; 83% were seen once. Sequenced input: PBMCs. These receptors were taken from a woman aged 18-29 years in good health and CMV-seronegative.

A few counts support this clone. The V and J genes are TRBV7-9 and TRBJ1-2; D remains ambiguous. Germline-derived CDR1 and CDR2 are SEHNR and FQNEAQ (reference sequence). The germline V and J ends were trimmed by 4 bases and 2 bases, with 14 bases remaining between them. The CDR3 is 15 amino acids. CDR3 residues: CASSSTDTKNYGYTF. In nucleotides, the CDR3 is TGTGCCAGCAGCTCAACCGACACTAAAAACTATGGCTACACCTTC.

The rearrangement links TRBV5-3 to TRBJ2-7; 11 nucleotides match TRBD2. TRBV5-3 falls under the ORF class, with uncertain function. The CDR3 has 19 residues. V was pared by 4 bases and J by 2 bases, with 17 bases of the junction left unmatched. For the CDR3, the DNA is TGTGCCAGAAGCGGAGGGTCCCTTCTAGCGGGAGGCCCAACCTACGAGCAGTACTTC. Protein: CARSGGSLLAGGPTYEQYF.

This clone was seen once. The chain uses TRBV6-1 and TRBJ2-7; 9 bases match TRBD2. Germline values: CDR1 MNHNS, CDR2 SASEGT. The V segment lost 4 bases and the J segment 7 bases; nucleotides outside the gene matches: 14. This CDR3 spans 16 amino acids. The CDR3 DNA reads TGTGCCAGCAGTGGAAGAGGAGCCGGGCTAGCGGGGGAGCAGTACTTC. It codes for CASSGRGAGLAGEQYF.

The J gene is TRBJ1-1, the V gene TRBV2; possibly TRBD1 for D (5 bases). V was trimmed by 2 bases and J by 6 bases, leaving 7 bases between them. The germline V gene encodes CDR1 SNHLY and CDR2 FYNNEI. The CDR3 length is 12 residues. The CDR3 DNA is TGTGCCAGCAGTGAACAGGGTCCTGAAGCTTTCTTT. Amino acids: CASSEQGPEAFF.

This sequence joins TRBV6-6 and TRBJ2-1; TRBD2 agrees at 7 bases. CDR3 size: 11 residues. The germline V gene has CDR1 MNHNY and CDR2 SVGAGI (reference sequence). The V gene end was trimmed by 10 bases and the J gene end by 6 bases; junction bases not matched to a gene: 3. CDR3 amino acids: CATGLTNEQFF. The DNA for the CDR3 is TGTGCCACGGGACTAACCAATGAGCAGTTCTTC.

This rearrangement joins TRBV2 to TRBJ2-1, with 10 bases matching TRBD2. Germline-derived CDR1 and CDR2 are SNHLY and FYNNEI. The CDR3 has 18 amino acids. With V trimmed by 4 bases and J by 0 bases, 9 bases remained unmatched. The CDR3 here is CASSGASGSGGSYNEQFF. The CDR3 DNA follows: TGTGCCAGCAGTGGGGCTAGCGGGAGTGGCGGCTCCTACAATGAGCAGTTCTTC. Complete variable domain (other parts from reference TRBV2 and TRBJ2-1): EPEVTQTPSHQVTQMGQEVILRCVPISNHLYFYWYRQILGQKVEFLVSFYNNEISEKSEIFDDQFSVERPDGSNFTLKIRSTKLEDSAMYFCASSGASGSGGSYNEQFFGPGTRLTVL.

The rearrangement uses TRBV29-1 and TRBJ1-5; D remains ambiguous. Germline loops: CDR1 SQVTM, CDR2 ANQGSEA. The V end was cut by 4 bases, the J end by 4 bases, with 8 bases between. The CDR3 sequence is 12 residues long. In DNA, the CDR3 is TGCAGCGTTGGGGCGGAGAATCAGCCCCAGCATTTT. Translated, it gives CSVGAENQPQHF.

V gene TRBV7-8 combines with J gene TRBJ2-7; 10 nucleotides agree with TRBD2. The CDR3 covers 15 residues. Germline V lookup: CDR1 SGHVS, CDR2 FQNEAQ. J gave up 6 bases and V 1 base, and 6 bases lay outside the gene matches. CDR3: CASSLEELAGVEQYF. The DNA of the CDR3 is TGTGCCAGCAGCTTAGAAGAGCTAGCGGGAGTCGAGCAGTACTTC.

The chain couples TRBV15 to TRBJ1-2; D is uncertain. The germline gives CDR1 LNHNV, CDR2 YYDKDF (reference sequence). Deletions cut 3 bases from V and 3 bases from J, with 11 bases between. The CDR3 length is 14 residues. This CDR3 is CATSSQYLDYGYTF. The CDR3 nucleotides read TGTGCCACCAGCAGCCAATACTTAGACTATGGCTACACCTTC.

The V call is TRBV5-1, the J call TRBJ1-1, with a weak D call TRBD1 (5 bases). V shed 0 bases and J shed 7 bases, with 13 bases lying between them. Per germline, CDR1 SGHRS and CDR2 YFSETQ. The CDR3 covers 14 residues. CDR3 nucleotide sequence: TGCGCCAGCAGCTTGGGGGAGGGGATTATTGAAGCTTTCTTT. This codes for CASSLGEGIIEAFF.

In this sample, this clone turned up once. The chain uses TRBV29-1 and TRBJ1-2; D is uncertain. Germline loops: CDR1 SQVTM, CDR2 ANQGSEA. Trimming shortened V by 3 bases and J by 2 bases, and 7 bases separated the two germline ends. CDR3 length equals 12 residues. CDR3 in DNA: TGCAGCGTTGATCCCGGAAACTATGGCTACACCTTC. Its protein product is CSVDPGNYGYTF.

The chain joins TRBV4-1 to TRBJ1-3; no reliable D call. V dropped 6 bases and J dropped 4 bases, with 13 bases sitting between them. The CDR3 sequence is 14 residues long. Germline loops: CDR1 MGHRA, CDR2 YSYEKL. The CDR3 region is CASSRSGSGNTIYF. CDR3 sequence (DNA): TGCGCCAGCAGTCGGTCGGGGTCGGGAAACACCATATATTTT.

This chain joins TRBV6-5 and TRBJ1-5; D uncertain. Germline CDR1 is MNHEY and CDR2 is SVGAGI. Between the trimmed V and J ends, which lost 6 bases and 2 bases, there was a span of 11 bases. The CDR3 length is 14 residues. This chain's CDR3 is CASSPGSRNQPQHF. The CDR3 DNA sequence: TGTGCCAGCAGCCCTGGTAGCCGCAATCAGCCCCAGCATTTT.

The gene calls are TRBV5-6 and TRBJ1-2; 9 positions agree with TRBD1. The germline V gene has CDR1 SGHDT and CDR2 YYEEEE. V lost 4 bases, J lost 3 bases, and 7 bases stayed unmatched. This CDR3 spans 15 amino acids. The CDR3 DNA follows: TGTGCCAGCAGCCCGACGGGACAGGGTCACTATGGCTACACCTTC. As protein: CASSPTGQGHYGYTF.

This chain joins TRBV5-1 and TRBJ1-1; TRBD1 aligns across 11 bases. In germline, CDR1 is SGHRS, CDR2 YFSETQ. CDR3 size: 16 residues. Trimming took 4 bases from V and 2 from J; bases not matched to a gene: 7. The CDR3 nucleotides are TGCGCCAGCAGCCTCGGACAGGGGGCTGGTAACACTGAAGCTTTCTTT. Residues: CASSLGQGAGNTEAFF. Complete variable domain (other parts from reference TRBV5-1 and TRBJ1-1): KAGVTQTPRYLIKTRGQQVTLSCSPISGHRSVSWYQQTPGQGLQFLFEYFSETQRNKGNFPGRFSGRQFSNSRSEMNVSTLELGDSALYLCASSLGQGAGNTEAFFGQGTRLTVV.

The chain recombines TRBV14 with TRBJ1-4, with 8 bases lining up with TRBD1. Unmatched junction bases numbered 8, after V lost 5 bases and J lost 0 bases. Per the germline V gene, CDR1 is SGHDN and CDR2 is FVKESK. The CDR3 is 17 amino acids. The chain's CDR3 is CASSYRTGPATNEKLFF. The CDR3 DNA is TGTGCCAGCAGCTACCGGACAGGGCCTGCAACTAATGAAAAACTGTTTTTT.

This rearrangement joins TRBV28 to TRBJ2-1; no clear D gene. CDR3 length: 11 amino acids. The germline CDR1 and CDR2 sequences are MDHEN and SYDVKM. With 6 bases removed from V and 3 bases from J, the gap between germline ends came to 3 bases. CDR3 nucleotides: TGTGCCAGCAGCTTCTACAATGAGCAGTTCTTC. Amino acid sequence: CASSFYNEQFF.

V is TRBV29-1 and J is TRBJ1-1, with D hard to call. Germline assignment: CDR1 SQVTM and CDR2 ANQGSEA. Trimming cost V 4 bases and J 0 bases, with 9 bases left between them. The length of the CDR3 is 13 residues. CDR3 region: CSVAGHMNTEAFF. The CDR3, as DNA: TGCAGCGTTGCTGGGCACATGAACACTGAAGCTTTCTTT. Full variable domain (rest looked up from reference TRBV29-1 and TRBJ1-1): SAVISQKPSRDICQRGTSLTIQCQVDSQVTMMFWYRQQPGQSLTLIATANQGSEATYESGFVIDKFPISRPNLTFSTLTVSNMSPEDSSIYLCSVAGHMNTEAFFGQGTRLTVV.

This chain joins TRBV7-6 and TRBJ1-6; the D gene is possibly TRBD1 (5 bases). V was cut by 4 bases and J by 4 bases, with 11 bases left in between. The CDR3 length is 15 residues. Per germline, CDR1 SGHVS and CDR2 FNYEAQ. CDR3 bases: TGTGCCAGCAGCTCAGTGGGGGATTATAATTCACCCCTCCACTTT. Amino acid sequence: CASSSVGDYNSPLHF. Complete variable domain (other parts from reference TRBV7-6 and TRBJ1-6): GAGVSQSPRYKVTKRGQDVALRCDPISGHVSLYWYRQALGQGPEFLTYFNYEAQQDKSGLPNDRFSAERPEGSISTLTIQRTEQRDSAMYRCASSSVGDYNSPLHFGNGTRLTVT.

The V and J genes are TRBV15 and TRBJ2-1, with 12 bases matching TRBD2. The V gene's germline CDR1 is LNHNV and CDR2 YYDKDF (reference sequence). V dropped 1 base and J dropped 5; count of bases not matched to a gene: 9. The CDR3 covers 18 residues. CDR3 protein: CATSRGEKGLAGNNEQFF. The CDR3 DNA follows: TGTGCCACCAGCAGAGGGGAGAAGGGACTAGCGGGTAACAATGAGCAGTTCTTC.

The chain is built from TRBV30 and TRBJ2-7; 10 nucleotides line up with TRBD2. V lost 4 bases and J lost 4; bases outside the gene matches: 7. Germline V gene lookup returns CDR1 GTSNPN and CDR2 SVGIG (reference sequence). This CDR3 has 14 residues. CDR3 region: CAWMRTSGPYEQYF. The DNA of the CDR3 is TGTGCCTGGATGAGGACTAGCGGACCGTACGAGCAGTACTTC. The whole variable domain, remainder taken from reference TRBV30 and TRBJ2-7, is SQTIHQWPATLVQPVGSPLSLECTVEGTSNPNLYWYRQAAGRGLQLLFYSVGIGQISSEVPQNLSASRPQDRQFILSSKKLLLSDSGFYLCAWMRTSGPYEQYFGPGTRLTVT.

The J gene is TRBJ1-2, the V gene TRBV28; D is uncertain. Germline CDR1 is MDHEN and CDR2 is SYDVKM. The germline V and J ends were trimmed by 4 bases and 8 bases, with 11 bases remaining between them. The CDR3 is 12 amino acids. Here the CDR3 reads CASSSSTRGYTF. The CDR3 DNA sequence: TGTGCCAGCAGTTCGTCGACACGAGGCTACACCTTC.

V usage is TRBV5-6 and J usage is TRBJ1-1, with D possibly matching TRBD1 (5 bases). The CDR3 has 14 residues. Trimming left V 0 bases short and J 1 base short, with 7 bases between. Germline CDR1 is SGHDT and CDR2 is YYEEEE. CDR3 protein: CASSLGQTNTEAFF. The CDR3 coding sequence is TGTGCCAGCAGCTTGGGACAGACGAACACTGAAGCTTTCTTT.

J is TRBJ2-2 and V is TRBV6-1, with 7 bases lining up with TRBD1. The CDR3 is 15 amino acids. Germline CDR1 and CDR2: MNHNS and SASEGT. V gave up 0 bases and J gave up 7 bases; unmatched junction bases: 5. The CDR3 sequence is CASSEALQGNGELFF. CDR3 in DNA: TGTGCCAGCAGTGAAGCGTTACAGGGGAACGGGGAGCTGTTTTTT.

The gene calls are TRBV5-6 and TRBJ1-2; tentative D call: TRBD1 (5 bases). This CDR3 spans 15 amino acids. The V and J ends lost 4 bases and 2 bases respectively, with 15 bases between them. In germline, CDR1 is SGHDT, CDR2 YYEEEE. The CDR3, as DNA: TGTGCCAGCAGCCCGGGGACTTTCGAAAACTATGGCTACACCTTC. This gives the protein CASSPGTFENYGYTF. Using reference TRBV5-6 and TRBJ1-2 for the parts outside the CDR3, the full variable domain is DAGVTQSPTHLIKTRGQQVTLRCSPKSGHDTVSWYQQALGQGPQFIFQYYEEEERQRGNFPDRFSGHQFPNYSSELNVNALLLGDSALYLCASSPGTFENYGYTFGSGTRLTVV.

The chain carries TRBV9 and TRBJ2-6, with no clear D. Germline CDR1 reads SGDLS; CDR2 reads YYNGEE. The CDR3 contains 14 residues. V was trimmed by 4 bases and J by 0 bases, leaving 5 bases between them. CDR3 bases: TGTGCCAGCAGCCCCAGCTCTGGGGCCAACGTCCTGACTTTC. Amino acids: CASSPSSGANVLTF.

The chain has TRBV18 and TRBJ2-1; D is possibly TRBD1 or TRBD2 (5 bases each). V gave up 3 bases and J gave up 5 bases, with 14 bases separating them. CDR1 and CDR2 (germline): KGHSH, LQKENI. The CDR3 has 15 amino acids. The CDR3 reads CASSPGGINHNEQFF. CDR3 sequence (DNA): TGTGCCAGCTCACCTGGGGGAATAAACCACAATGAGCAGTTCTTC. The complete variable domain, with remaining parts taken from reference TRBV18 and TRBJ2-1, reads NAGVMQNPRHLVRRRGQEARLRCSPMKGHSHVYWYRQLPEEGLKFMVYLQKENIIDESGMPKERFSAEFPKEGPSILRIQQVVRGDSAAYFCASSPGGINHNEQFFGPGTRLTVL.

A single count supports this clone. The chain recombines TRBV5-1 with TRBJ2-7, with unresolved D. Trimming stripped 4 bases from V and 7 bases from J, with 12 bases between. The CDR3 has 12 amino acids. Germline CDR1 is SGHRS and CDR2 is YFSETQ. The CDR3 sequence is CASSPGPEEQYF. As DNA, the CDR3 is TGCGCCAGCAGCCCCGGTCCGGAAGAGCAGTACTTC.